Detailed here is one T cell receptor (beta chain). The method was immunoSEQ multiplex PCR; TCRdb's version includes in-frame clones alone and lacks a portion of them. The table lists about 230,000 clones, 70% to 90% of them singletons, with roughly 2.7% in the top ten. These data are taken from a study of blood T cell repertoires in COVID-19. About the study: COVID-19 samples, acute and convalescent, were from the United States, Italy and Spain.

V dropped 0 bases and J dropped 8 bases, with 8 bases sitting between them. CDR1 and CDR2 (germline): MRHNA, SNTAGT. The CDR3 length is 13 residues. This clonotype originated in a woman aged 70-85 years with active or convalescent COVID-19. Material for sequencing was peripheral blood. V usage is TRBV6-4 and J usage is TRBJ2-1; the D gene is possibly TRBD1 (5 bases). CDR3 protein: CASSDSIGDEQFF. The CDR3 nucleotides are TGTGCCAGCAGTGACTCTATAGGGGATGAGCAGTTCTTC.